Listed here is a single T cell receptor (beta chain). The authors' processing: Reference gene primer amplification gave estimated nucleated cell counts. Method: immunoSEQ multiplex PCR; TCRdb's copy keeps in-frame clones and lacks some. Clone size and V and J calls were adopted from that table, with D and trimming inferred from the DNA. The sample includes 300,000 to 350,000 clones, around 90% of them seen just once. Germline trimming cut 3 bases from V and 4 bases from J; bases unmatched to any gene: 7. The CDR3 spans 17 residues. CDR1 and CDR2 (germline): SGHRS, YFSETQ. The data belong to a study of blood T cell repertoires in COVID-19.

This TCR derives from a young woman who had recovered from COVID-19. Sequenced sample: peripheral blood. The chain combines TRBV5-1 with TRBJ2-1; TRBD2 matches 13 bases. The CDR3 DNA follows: TGCGCCAGCAGCTGGGGGACTAGCGGGAACCATTACAATGAGCAGTTCTTC. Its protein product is CASSWGTSGNHYNEQFF. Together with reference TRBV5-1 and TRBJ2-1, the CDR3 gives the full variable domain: KAGVTQTPRYLIKTRGQQVTLSCSPISGHRSVSWYQQTPGQGLQFLFEYFSETQRNKGNFPGRFSGRQFSNSRSEMNVSTLELGDSALYLCASSWGTSGNHYNEQFFGPGTRLTVL.